The 21 T cell receptor beta chains below all came from one sample that was sequenced in a study of T cells in Graves' hyperthyroidism and ophthalmopathy. Amplification of TCR beta CDR3 regions used RNA as the template. Researchers ran a first-round RT-PCR on the TCR CDR3 using the HTBI primer set. TCRdb independently ran MiXCR on the multiplex PCR reads; one entry per CDR3 protein. The table has some 550,000 distinct CDR3 sequences, around 16% seen once. Specimen: blood. The receptors here all came from a woman aged 40 to 50 with Graves' ophthalmopathy.

This clonotype was recorded many times. The J gene is TRBJ1-2, the V gene TRBV28, with D unresolved. The CDR3 is 12 amino acids. From germline, CDR1 is MDHEN and CDR2 SYDVKM. Trimming pared 4 bases from V and 4 bases from J, leaving 7 bases between. The CDR3 spells CASSSRVYGYTF. The CDR3 region has the DNA TGTGCCAGCAGTTCAAGGGTCTATGGCTACACCTTC.

This clonotype was detected many times. The rearrangement links TRBV2 to TRBJ1-1; a possible D gene is TRBD1 (5 bases). Germline assignment: CDR1 SNHLY and CDR2 FYNNEI. The ends were cut back, 9 bases at V and 1 base at J, with 18 bases in the middle. This CDR3 is built from 15 residues. CDR3 in DNA: TGTGCCAGTTGGTGGGGGAAGATGCCGAACACTGAAGCTTTCTTT. This translates into CASWWGKMPNTEAFF.

Note on this clonotype: This may stem from a read error, because a much larger clone lies one nucleotide away. V is TRBV14 and J is TRBJ2-5; D unresolved. Germline V lookup: CDR1 SGHDN, CDR2 FVKESK. Between the trimmed V and J ends, which lost 0 bases and 9 bases, there was a span of 17 bases. There are 15 residues in the CDR3. CDR3 coding DNA: TGTGCCAGCAGCCAAGATTCCTACATAATCGAGGCCCAGTACTTC. Translating it yields CASSQDSYIIEAQYF. The full variable domain, completed using reference TRBV14 and TRBJ2-5, is EAGVTQFPSHSVIEKGQTVTLRCDPISGHDNLYWYRRVMGKEIKFLLHFVKESKQDESGMPNNRFLAERTGGTYSTLKVQPAELEDSGVYFCASSQDSYIIEAQYFGPGTRLLVL.

This clonotype was recorded at least ten times. The V gene is TRBV6-1, the J gene TRBJ2-3; a weak D match, TRBD1 (6 bases). Trimming removed 2 bases at V and 2 bases at J, with 20 bases between. This CDR3 has 18 amino acids. Per germline, CDR1 MNHNS and CDR2 SASEGT. The CDR3 DNA sequence: TGTGCCAGCAGTGAACGACAGGCTCGGTGGAAGACCACAGATACGCAGTATTTT. Amino acids: CASSERQARWKTTDTQYF.

This clonotype appeared many times. CDR3 sequence: CASSLLALGETQYF. The CDR3 DNA sequence: TGTGCCAGCAGTCTTTTAGCGTTAGGAGAGACCCAGTACTTC. The chain joins TRBV6-1 to TRBJ2-5; D is perhaps TRBD2 (5 bases). Germline V gives CDR1 MNHNS, CDR2 SASEGT. The CDR3 runs to 14 residues. The V end lost 5 bases, the J end lost 4 bases, and 14 bases lay between the germline ends.

The sample holds many counts of this clonotype. The chain has TRBV7-2 and TRBJ2-3; D possibly corresponds to TRBD2 (6 bases). The CDR3 is made up of 16 amino acids. CDR1 SGHTA and CDR2 FQGNSA come from the germline V gene. V dropped 8 bases and J dropped 6 bases, with 24 bases sitting between them. CDR3 bases: TGTGCCAGCTTGTTTTATAAGGTGGCTAGCGTGGATACGCAGTATTTT. Its translation: CASLFYKVASVDTQYF.

This clonotype was recorded many times. The rearrangement links TRBV12-3 or TRBV12-4 to TRBJ2-1; 8 bases align to TRBD2. The CDR3 runs to 15 residues. V gave up 6 bases and J gave up 5 bases; unmatched junction bases: 9. The DNA of the CDR3 is TGTGCCAGCAGCCCCACTAGCGGACTCCACAATGAGCAGTTCTTC. This gives the protein CASSPTSGLHNEQFF.

This clonotype was counted ten times or more. This chain uses TRBV28 with TRBJ2-1, with 8 positions matching TRBD1. The CDR3 covers 16 residues. After removal of 7 bases from V and 4 bases from J, the junction contained 12 bases not matched to a gene. Germline assignment: CDR1 MDHEN and CDR2 SYDVKM. DNA of the CDR3: TGTGCCAGCATCCCGGACGGGACAGGAAAGTACAATGAGCAGTTCTTC. Translation gives CASIPDGTGKYNEQFF.

V gene TRBV5-6 combines with J gene TRBJ1-1, with a possible D match to TRBD1 (5 bases). The CDR3 contains 15 residues. CDR1 and CDR2 (germline): SGHDT, YYEEEE. V was trimmed by 0 bases and J by 1 base, leaving 10 bases between them. The CDR3 loop reads CASSLVGVGNTEAFF. The CDR3 DNA is TGTGCCAGCAGCTTGGTGGGGGTGGGGAACACTGAAGCTTTCTTT.

Ten or more counts support this clonotype. This rearrangement joins TRBV29-1 to TRBJ2-1, with D maybe TRBD1 (7 bases). This CDR3 comprises 14 residues. Germline-derived CDR1 and CDR2 are SQVTM and ANQGSEA. Between the trimmed V and J ends, which lost 7 bases and 9 bases, there was a span of 22 bases. Here the CDR3 DNA reads TGCAGCGCCCGAGGGGGGACAGTGGGTGGTGAGCAGTTCTTC. Translation gives CSARGGTVGGEQFF.

By frequency in the sample, this clonotype is medium-sized. The genes are TRBV5-1 and TRBJ1-1; D gene uncertain. The V gene's germline CDR1 is SGHRS and CDR2 YFSETQ. V was trimmed by 2 bases and J by 0 bases, leaving 8 bases between them. The CDR3 loop spans 14 amino acids. Here the CDR3 reads CASSLGFMNTEAFF. In DNA, the CDR3 is TGCGCCAGCAGCTTAGGGTTTATGAACACTGAAGCTTTCTTT.

Comments on this clonotype: A much larger clonotype is one base distant, so this may be a read error. The conserved phenylalanine or tryptophan is not found at the CDR3 terminus, so this likely reflects a read error. This chain connects TRBV28 to TRBJ2-3; a possible D gene is TRBD2 (6 bases). With 5 bases removed from V and 1 base from J, the gap between germline ends came to 10 bases. The germline gives CDR1 MDHEN, CDR2 SYDVKM. CDR3 length: 14 residues. CDR3 amino acids: CASSGRRGTDTQYL. DNA for the CDR3: TGTGCCAGCAGTGGGAGGAGGGGCACAGATACGCAGTATTTA.

This clonotype has ten or more counts. The CDR3 loop is CASSHLFWGGEETQYF. CDR3 DNA: TGTGCCAGCAGCCACCTGTTCTGGGGAGGGGAAGAGACCCAGTACTTC. The chain has TRBV7-8 and TRBJ2-5; TRBD2 matches 7 bases. There are 16 residues in the CDR3. After removal of 5 bases from V and 3 bases from J, the junction contained 12 bases not matched to a gene. Germline V CDR1 and CDR2: SGHVS, FQNEAQ.

The chain joins TRBV9 to TRBJ1-3; TRBD1 agrees at 11 bases. With V trimmed by 3 bases and J by 2 bases, 4 bases remained unmatched. This CDR3 contains 16 residues. Germline-derived CDR1 and CDR2 are SGDLS and YYNGEE. CDR3 DNA: TGTGCCAGCAGCGCAACGGACAGGGGGCCTGGAAACACCATATATTTT. This gives the protein CASSATDRGPGNTIYF.

This clonotype has at least ten counts. The chain has TRBV2 and TRBJ1-5; 10 nucleotides agree with TRBD1. From germline, CDR1 is SNHLY and CDR2 FYNNEI. Trimming took 6 bases from V and 5 from J; bases not matched to a gene: 4. The CDR3 totals 14 residues. The CDR3 DNA reads TGTGCCAGCAGGAAAGGGACAGGGGATCAGCCCCAGCATTTT. Its translation: CASRKGTGDQPQHF.

The chain uses TRBV20-1 and TRBJ2-7, with 7 bases lining up with TRBD1. The V and J ends lost 0 bases and 1 base, in that order; junction bases with no gene match: 12. The CDR3 spans 17 residues. Germline V gives CDR1 DFQATT, CDR2 SNEGSKA (reference sequence). The DNA for the CDR3 is TGCAGTGCTAGAGACCCCATATCGGACAGGCCGTCCTACGAGCAGTACTTC. Its translation is CSARDPISDRPSYEQYF.

The chain combines TRBV19 with TRBJ1-4; 8 bases are a match to TRBD1. The junction had 11 bases not matched to a gene; V was cut back by 8 bases and J by 0 bases. The CDR3 loop spans 17 amino acids. Germline CDR1 and CDR2: LNHDA and SQIVND (reference sequence). The CDR3 is CASGQGLLKSTNEKLFF. DNA for the CDR3: TGTGCCAGTGGACAGGGACTTCTTAAGTCAACTAATGAAAAACTGTTTTTT.

The table lists this clonotype with many counts. This chain connects TRBV2 to TRBJ1-2; 7 nucleotides match TRBD1. CDR3 length equals 12 residues. V was pared by 6 bases and J by 3 bases, with 1 base of the junction left unmatched. Germline CDR1 and CDR2: SNHLY and FYNNEI. CDR3 amino acids: CASSGQDYGYTF. The DNA of the CDR3 is TGTGCCAGCAGCGGACAGGACTATGGCTACACCTTC.

There are a few counts of this clonotype. This chain joins TRBV9 and TRBJ1-1; a weak D match, TRBD1 (5 bases). In germline, CDR1 is SGDLS, CDR2 YYNGEE. Trimming shortened V by 0 bases and J by 0 bases, and 9 bases separated the two germline ends. This CDR3 is built from 15 residues. CDR3 amino acids: CASSVDIQVNTEAFF. The CDR3 DNA is TGTGCCAGCAGCGTAGATATACAGGTGAACACTGAAGCTTTCTTT. Based on the CDR3 plus reference TRBV9 and TRBJ1-1, the full variable domain is DSGVTQTPKHLITATGQRVTLRCSPRSGDLSVYWYQQSLDQGLQFLIQYYNGEERAKGNILERFSAQQFPDLHSELNLSSLELGDSALYFCASSVDIQVNTEAFFGQGTRLTVV.

This clonotype was detected many times. The chain couples TRBV28 to TRBJ2-2; 12 bases fit TRBD2. CDR1 MDHEN and CDR2 SYDVKM come from the germline V gene. The CDR3 consists of 16 residues. Trimming cost V 11 bases and J 1 base; bases outside gene matches: 8. For the CDR3, the DNA is TGTGCCGCAGTAACGGGACTAGCGGGGAACACCGGGGAGCTGTTTTTT. Amino acid sequence: CAAVTGLAGNTGELFF.

This clonotype has ten or more counts. The V call is TRBV30, the J call TRBJ1-6, with D hard to call. The CDR3 has 14 amino acids. The germline CDR1 and CDR2 sequences are GTSNPN and SVGIG (reference sequence). Trimming shortened V by 0 bases and J by 5 bases, and 8 bases separated the two germline ends. CDR3 amino acids: CAWSVGENNSPLHF. As DNA, the CDR3 is TGTGCCTGGAGTGTTGGGGAGAATAATTCACCCCTCCACTTT.